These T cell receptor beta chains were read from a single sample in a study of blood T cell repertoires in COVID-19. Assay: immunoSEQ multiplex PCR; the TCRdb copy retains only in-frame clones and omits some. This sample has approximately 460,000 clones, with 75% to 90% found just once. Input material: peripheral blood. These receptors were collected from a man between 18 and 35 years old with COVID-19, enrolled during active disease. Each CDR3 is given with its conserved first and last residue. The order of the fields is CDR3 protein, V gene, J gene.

CDR3aa: CASSPGQSWQFF
v_gene: TRBV7-9
j_gene: TRBJ2-1

CDR3aa: CASSSRGDRSLFF
v_gene: TRBV3-1/TRBV3-2
j_gene: TRBJ1-4

CDR3aa: CASIPAGGPNQPQHF
v_gene: TRBV19
j_gene: TRBJ1-5

CDR3aa: CASRWGENSPLHF
v_gene: TRBV14
j_gene: TRBJ1-6

CDR3aa: CASSSYGARNQPQHF
v_gene: TRBV19
j_gene: TRBJ1-5

CDR3aa: CASSAAQDSYEQYF
v_gene: TRBV5-1
j_gene: TRBJ2-7

CDR3aa: CASGGREGSYEQYF
v_gene: TRBV2
j_gene: TRBJ2-7

CDR3aa: CASSQAFKSSPLHF
v_gene: TRBV4-1
j_gene: TRBJ1-6

CDR3aa: CASSQAGVYREQYF
v_gene: TRBV3-1/TRBV3-2
j_gene: TRBJ2-7

CDR3aa: CASKSRLDTGELFF
v_gene: TRBV2
j_gene: TRBJ2-2

CDR3aa: CASSLLSSNQPQHF
v_gene: TRBV7-2
j_gene: TRBJ1-5

CDR3aa: CASSEVGQGRNTQYF
v_gene: TRBV2
j_gene: TRBJ2-3

CDR3aa: CAAGGRRDKLFF
v_gene: TRBV6-5
j_gene: TRBJ1-4

CDR3aa: CASSYRQGGDEQYF
v_gene: TRBV6-5
j_gene: TRBJ2-7

CDR3aa: CASSPYPTSGGLRPYNEQFF
v_gene: TRBV7-8
j_gene: TRBJ2-1

CDR3aa: CATSDGTSKVYTQYF
v_gene: TRBV24-1
j_gene: TRBJ2-3

CDR3aa: CASSPRWEGNNEQFF
v_gene: TRBV11-1
j_gene: TRBJ2-1

CDR3aa: CASSRPGREYNEQFF
v_gene: TRBV13
j_gene: TRBJ2-1

CDR3aa: CSARSGHEQYF
v_gene: TRBV20-1
j_gene: TRBJ2-7

CDR3aa: CASSWSGQGTYEQYF
v_gene: TRBV2
j_gene: TRBJ2-7

CDR3aa: CASSQGQGVYEQYF
v_gene: TRBV6-1
j_gene: TRBJ2-7

CDR3aa: CASHVQENTEAFF
v_gene: TRBV5-1
j_gene: TRBJ1-1

CDR3aa: CASSISVAGNEQYF
v_gene: TRBV19
j_gene: TRBJ2-7

CDR3aa: CASSFGGGGTGELFF
v_gene: TRBV27
j_gene: TRBJ2-2

CDR3aa: CASRYRQNPYEQYF
v_gene: TRBV5-6
j_gene: TRBJ2-7

CDR3aa: CASSQPPPAAGEQFF
v_gene: TRBV3-1/TRBV3-2
j_gene: TRBJ2-1

CDR3aa: CASSLDPGIGQFF
v_gene: TRBV11-2
j_gene: TRBJ2-1

CDR3aa: CASSLLLNTEAFF
v_gene: TRBV5-1
j_gene: TRBJ1-1

CDR3aa: CASSPGTEAFF
v_gene: TRBV12-3/TRBV12-4
j_gene: TRBJ1-1

CDR3aa: CASRATGLHNEQFF
v_gene: TRBV27
j_gene: TRBJ2-1

CDR3aa: CASSEPTSGYPGELFF
v_gene: TRBV7-9
j_gene: TRBJ2-2

CDR3aa: CASSSPGNTEAFF
v_gene: TRBV7-9
j_gene: TRBJ1-1

CDR3aa: CASSYDRGVTGELFF
v_gene: TRBV6-5
j_gene: TRBJ2-2

CDR3aa: CASRTSGTGGNYIYNEQFF
v_gene: TRBV5-4
j_gene: TRBJ2-1

CDR3aa: CATSDFEGSTGELFF
v_gene: TRBV24-1
j_gene: TRBJ2-2

CDR3aa: CASSEAGTSANEQYF
v_gene: TRBV6-1
j_gene: TRBJ2-7

CDR3aa: CASSLSGLGNTEAFF
v_gene: TRBV5-1
j_gene: TRBJ1-1

CDR3aa: CAISESGGPSQAFF
v_gene: TRBV10-3
j_gene: TRBJ1-1

CDR3aa: CASSAGHSGNTIYF
v_gene: TRBV11-2
j_gene: TRBJ1-3

CDR3aa: CASQTNPSSYEQYF
v_gene: TRBV5-1
j_gene: TRBJ2-7

CDR3aa: CASSQDEPSGGYSDTQYF
v_gene: TRBV4-1
j_gene: TRBJ2-3

CDR3aa: CASSPISDTWMNTEAFF
v_gene: TRBV18
j_gene: TRBJ1-1

CDR3aa: CASSPSDRRNTGELFF
v_gene: TRBV18
j_gene: TRBJ2-2

CDR3aa: CASSRAGFWTDTQYF
v_gene: TRBV6-5
j_gene: TRBJ2-3

CDR3aa: CATSEPSGSDRPDTQYF
v_gene: TRBV24-1
j_gene: TRBJ2-3

CDR3aa: CASSSGTGRSGNTIYF
v_gene: TRBV7-9
j_gene: TRBJ1-3

CDR3aa: CASSPGTDTGSQQPQHF
v_gene: TRBV5-5
j_gene: TRBJ1-5

CDR3aa: CASSETGGGGYTF
v_gene: TRBV6-1
j_gene: TRBJ1-2

CDR3aa: CASSPRTSGRAPEQFF
v_gene: TRBV19
j_gene: TRBJ2-1

CDR3aa: CASNIDRRASPLHF
v_gene: TRBV6-5
j_gene: TRBJ1-6

CDR3aa: CASRKGLAGDEQYF
v_gene: TRBV19
j_gene: TRBJ2-7

CDR3aa: CASSYNNEKLFF
v_gene: TRBV12-3/TRBV12-4
j_gene: TRBJ1-4